Shown below are 20 T cell receptor beta chains from a single sample sequenced in a study of cytomegalovirus exposure and HLA in healthy donors. In the PCR, 60 Vbeta and 13 Jbeta primers were used. The assay was immunoSEQ multiplex PCR, and TCRdb's table has in-frame clones only and misses some. The table lists roughly 160,000 clones, roughly 80% of them singletons. Sequencing input: PBMCs. These receptors were obtained from a middle-aged man in good health and CMV-seronegative.

V and J are TRBV15 and TRBJ2-7; 9 positions match TRBD1. The CDR3 runs 13 residues. The germline gives CDR1 LNHNV, CDR2 YYDKDF (reference sequence). V gave up 4 bases and J gave up 4 bases; unmatched junction bases: 2. The CDR3 here is CATSNRGHYEQYF. The CDR3 DNA follows: TGTGCCACCAGCAACAGGGGGCATTACGAGCAGTACTTC.

This rearrangement joins TRBV18 to TRBJ2-7; D is perhaps TRBD1 (5 bases). Germline values: CDR1 KGHSH, CDR2 LQKENI. The V end was cut by 4 bases, the J end by 1 base, with 11 bases between. The CDR3 is made up of 14 amino acids. CDR3 sequence: CASSRTGESYEQYF. As DNA, the CDR3 is TGTGCCAGCTCACGAACAGGAGAATCCTACGAGCAGTACTTC.

In this sample, this clone turned up a few times. A much larger clone is a single base away; this may be a read error. This rearrangement joins TRBV4-2 to TRBJ2-7, with unresolved D. The germline V gene has CDR1 LGHNA and CDR2 YNFKEQ. This CDR3 is built from 15 residues. Trimming removed 4 bases at V and 3 bases at J, with 16 bases between. CDR3 residues: CASSPSLPPNYEQYF. CDR3 bases: TGTGCCAGCAGCCCAAGCCTTCCCCCTAACTACGAGCAGTACTTC.

This chain connects TRBV27 to TRBJ2-1, with TRBD1 matching over 7 bases. The CDR3 has 16 residues. V lost 5 bases and J lost 8; bases outside the gene matches: 15. Germline V CDR1 and CDR2: MNHEY, SMNVEV (reference sequence). Written as DNA, the CDR3 is TGTGCCAGCAGTAAAACGACAGGGCCTGTGATGGATGAGCAGTTCTTC. It encodes CASSKTTGPVMDEQFF.

This chain joins TRBV2 and TRBJ1-2; 7 bases map to TRBD1. V trimming: 5 bases; J trimming: 2 bases; junction bases outside the gene matches: 5. Per the germline V gene, CDR1 is SNHLY and CDR2 is FYNNEI. CDR3 length: 14 residues. The CDR3 DNA is TGTGCCAGCAGTCGGGAACAGGGGAACTATGGCTACACCTTC. This codes for CASSREQGNYGYTF.

This clone was detected once. The chain couples TRBV2 to TRBJ1-5; no clear D gene. CDR1 SNHLY and CDR2 FYNNEI come from the germline V gene. The CDR3 extends over 15 amino acids. The V and J ends lost 5 bases and 0 bases respectively, with 11 bases between them. The CDR3 is CASSYSFYSNQPQHF. The CDR3 bases are TGTGCCAGCAGTTACAGCTTTTATAGCAATCAGCCCCAGCATTTT.

This clone was seen just once. The rearrangement joins TRBV13 to TRBJ2-4; D is perhaps TRBD2 (6 bases). The CDR3 length is 17 residues. Germline V gives CDR1 PRHDT, CDR2 FYEKMQ (reference sequence). With 0 bases removed from V and 9 bases from J, the gap between germline ends came to 21 bases. CDR3 protein: CASSLGRSRYGEVIQYF. DNA for the CDR3: TGTGCCAGCAGCTTAGGCCGATCGCGATACGGGGAGGTCATTCAGTACTTC.

The gene calls are TRBV11-2 and TRBJ2-1; 8 bases map to TRBD1. The germline gives CDR1 SGHAT, CDR2 FQNNGV. The ends lost 4 bases at V and 4 bases at J; junction bases unmatched: 6. The CDR3 loop spans 15 amino acids. In DNA, the CDR3 is TGTGCCAGCAGCTCATCCGGGACAGGTTACAATGAGCAGTTCTTC. Translated: CASSSSGTGYNEQFF.

This clone appeared a single time. The J gene is TRBJ1-1, the V gene TRBV27, with a possible D match to TRBD1 (6 bases). This CDR3 comprises 14 residues. CDR1 is MNHEY and CDR2 is SMNVEV in the germline V gene (reference sequence). V gave up 5 bases and J gave up 5 bases, with 15 bases separating them. The CDR3 region is CASSPMSGVTEAFF. DNA of the CDR3: TGTGCCAGCAGTCCTATGTCAGGGGTGACTGAAGCTTTCTTT.

This chain connects TRBV6-5 to TRBJ1-1; D remains ambiguous. Germline CDR1 reads MNHEY; CDR2 reads SVGAGI. The CDR3 totals 13 residues. Trimming shortened V by 6 bases and J by 4 bases, and 12 bases separated the two germline ends. Here the CDR3 reads CASRGPEGTEAFF. As DNA, the CDR3 is TGTGCCAGCAGGGGTCCCGAGGGCACTGAAGCTTTCTTT.

V usage is TRBV5-1 and J usage is TRBJ1-5; unclear D gene. CDR1 and CDR2 from the germline V gene are SGHRS and YFSETQ. The CDR3 runs to 15 residues. V lost 0 bases to trimming and J lost 0 bases, with 7 bases between them. This CDR3 reads CASSLAGISNQPQHF. Written as DNA, the CDR3 is TGCGCCAGCAGCTTGGCGGGGATTAGCAATCAGCCCCAGCATTTT.

The V and J genes are TRBV27 and TRBJ2-5, with 11 bases aligning to TRBD1. The junction had 15 bases not matched to a gene; V was cut back by 7 bases and J by 5 bases. CDR1 is MNHEY, CDR2 SMNVEV, per germline (reference sequence). This CDR3 has 17 amino acids. The CDR3 DNA reads TGTGCCAGCACCAAAAGGCCGGGACAGGGGGTCGAGGAGACCCAGTACTTC. It encodes CASTKRPGQGVEETQYF.

This clone was observed a single time. The V call is TRBV2, the J call TRBJ2-5, with D perhaps matching TRBD1 (6 bases). The CDR3 covers 14 residues. CDR1 is SNHLY and CDR2 is FYNNEI in the germline V gene. The V and J ends lost 3 bases and 5 bases respectively, with 13 bases between them. The CDR3 DNA sequence: TGTGCCAGCAGTGACAGGGGCCCCGGGGAGACCCAGTACTTC. As protein: CASSDRGPGETQYF.

The chain couples TRBV9 to TRBJ2-1, with 10 bases identical to TRBD2. The germline CDR1 and CDR2 sequences are SGDLS and YYNGEE. After removal of 6 bases from V and 4 bases from J, the junction contained 7 bases not matched to a gene. This CDR3 spans 15 amino acids. The CDR3 region has the DNA TGTGCCAGCACCTCCGGGACTAGCGCGTACAATGAGCAGTTCTTC. Translating gives CASTSGTSAYNEQFF.

The chain has TRBV4-1 and TRBJ2-2; a possible D gene is TRBD2 (6 bases). V lost 1 base and J 5 bases, leaving 11 bases between the germline ends. CDR3 length: 15 residues. Germline loops: CDR1 MGHRA, CDR2 YSYEKL. CDR3: CASSQVGGFTGELFF. CDR3 in DNA: TGCGCCAGCAGCCAAGTTGGAGGGTTTACCGGGGAGCTGTTTTTT.

This chain links TRBV11-3 with TRBJ2-2; 8 nucleotides align to TRBD2. Germline V lookup: CDR1 SGHNT, CDR2 YENEEA. This CDR3 has 16 amino acids. The J segment lost 6 bases and the V segment lost 5 bases, leaving 11 bases of the junction unmatched. This CDR3 reads CASSRRRGGSAGELFF. The CDR3 nucleotides read TGTGCCAGCAGCAGGCGGCGCGGGGGGAGCGCCGGGGAGCTGTTTTTT.

This clone was seen only once. The J gene is TRBJ1-1, the V gene TRBV10-3; the match to TRBD1 covers 9 bases. With V trimmed by 4 bases and J by 8 bases, 5 bases remained unmatched. The CDR3 totals 13 residues. Germline CDR1 is ENHRY and CDR2 is SYGVKD. The DNA of the CDR3 is TGTGCCATCAGTGTATTACAGGGGGCGGAAGCTTTCTTT. This encodes CAISVLQGAEAFF.

A single count supports this clone. This chain joins TRBV5-8 and TRBJ2-5; D is perhaps TRBD2 (5 bases). V lost 0 bases and J 4 bases, leaving 16 bases between the germline ends. This CDR3 spans 16 amino acids. CDR1 is SGHTS, CDR2 YDEGEE, per germline. CDR3 coding DNA: TGTGCCAGCAGCTTGGATAGTAGCGCGACGGGAGAGACCCAGTACTTC. The encoded protein is CASSLDSSATGETQYF.

V usage is TRBV27 and J usage is TRBJ1-5, with D unclear. This CDR3 has 16 amino acids. Trimming shortened V by 6 bases and J by 1 base, and 16 bases separated the two germline ends. The germline CDR1 and CDR2 sequences are MNHEY and SMNVEV (reference sequence). The CDR3 spells CASREARGQSNQPQHF. As DNA, the CDR3 is TGTGCCAGCAGGGAAGCCCGCGGGCAGAGCAATCAGCCCCAGCATTTT.

The chain joins TRBV14 to TRBJ2-3; perhaps TRBD2 as D (5 bases). Germline V gene data show CDR1 as SGHDN and CDR2 as FVKESK. The CDR3 totals 16 residues. Trimming stripped 0 bases from V and 2 bases from J, with 12 bases between. CDR3 amino acids: CASSQDVSGHTDTQYF. In DNA, the CDR3 is TGTGCCAGCAGCCAAGATGTCAGCGGTCACACAGATACGCAGTATTTT.